A single sample is the source of the 25 T cell receptor beta chains below, sequenced in a study of blood T cell repertoires in COVID-19. Sequencing used immunoSEQ multiplex PCR; TCRdb keeps in-frame clones, though not all of them. The sample holds 310,000 or so clones, about nine tenths seen once. Sequencing was done on a sample of PBMCs or T cells enriched from blood (not recorded which). The source of these receptors is a woman younger than 45 who had recovered from COVID-19.

This chain joins TRBV5-4 and TRBJ2-1; 7 bases fit TRBD2. V shed 4 bases, J shed 3 bases, and the junction held 10 bases outside the gene matches. Germline V lookup: CDR1 SGHNT, CDR2 YYREEE (reference sequence). The CDR3 is 16 residues long. CDR3 amino acids: CASSPASSGRYNEQFF. CDR3 in DNA: TGTGCCAGCAGCCCCGCCTCTAGCGGACGCTACAATGAGCAGTTCTTC.

This chain connects TRBV5-1 to TRBJ2-1; 9 nucleotides agree with TRBD2. J gave up 6 bases and V 4 bases, and 8 bases lay outside the gene matches. The CDR3 covers 15 residues. In germline, CDR1 is SGHRS, CDR2 YFSETQ. CDR3 sequence reads: CASSPEREDFNEQFF. DNA of the CDR3: TGCGCCAGCAGCCCCGAGCGGGAGGACTTCAATGAGCAGTTCTTC.

The chain has TRBV30 and TRBJ1-3; D is possibly TRBD1 (6 bases). CDR1 and CDR2 (germline): GTSNPN, SVGIG (reference sequence). V dropped 8 bases and J dropped 0 bases, with 11 bases sitting between them. The CDR3 consists of 13 residues. The CDR3 loop is CAREDSSGNTIYF. CDR3 coding DNA: TGTGCCCGCGAGGACAGCTCTGGAAACACCATATATTTT.

The CDR3 DNA reads as TGTGCCAGCAGCACTGCAGGGGGTCCCGAGCAGTACTTC. This gives the protein CASSTAGGPEQYF. V and J are TRBV7-2 and TRBJ2-7, with 7 bases identical to TRBD1. Unmatched junction bases numbered 7, after V lost 5 bases and J lost 6 bases. Germline loops: CDR1 SGHTA, CDR2 FQGNSA. The CDR3 covers 13 residues. The full variable domain, in which reference TRBV7-2 and TRBJ2-7 provide the parts outside the CDR3, is GAGVSQSPSNKVTEKGKDVELRCDPISGHTALYWYRQSLGQGLEFLIYFQGNSAPDKSGLPSDRFSAERTGGSVSTLTIQRTQQEDSAVYLCASSTAGGPEQYFGPGTRLTVT.

The chain has TRBV7-9 and TRBJ2-1; 14 nucleotides agree with TRBD2. Unmatched junction bases numbered 6, after V lost 6 bases and J lost 8 bases. The CDR3 length is 15 residues. Germline loops: CDR1 SEHNR, CDR2 FQNEAQ (reference sequence). The CDR3 DNA reads as TGTGCCAGCAGGGCCGGGACTAGCGGGAGCTATGAGCAGTTCTTC. Its translation is CASRAGTSGSYEQFF.

V is TRBV3-1 (or the pseudogene TRBV3-2) and J is TRBJ1-6, with 9 bases lining up with TRBD1. V dropped 6 bases and J dropped 9; count of bases not matched to a gene: 15. CDR3 length: 17 residues. In germline, CDR1 is LGHDT, CDR2 YNNKEL (reference sequence). The CDR3 DNA is TGTGCCAGCAGAGAAAACTACAGGGGGCGAATCGGTTCACCCCTCCACTTT. This codes for CASRENYRGRIGSPLHF.

The chain recombines TRBV18 with TRBJ2-3, with D possibly TRBD2 on 6 matching bases. The germline V gene has CDR1 KGHSH and CDR2 LQKENI. Trimming left V 3 bases short and J 0 bases short, with 13 bases between. The CDR3 sequence is 16 residues long. DNA for the CDR3: TGTGCCAGCTCACCGCCTCGACGGGGGAGCACAGATACGCAGTATTTT. Amino acid sequence: CASSPPRRGSTDTQYF.

This chain links TRBV19 with TRBJ2-1, with 7 bases lining up with TRBD2. The CDR3 is 17 amino acids. The germline CDR1 and CDR2 sequences are LNHDA and SQIVND (reference sequence). V trimming: 3 bases; J trimming: 2 bases; junction bases outside the gene matches: 10. The CDR3 DNA is TGTGCCAGTAGTATCCGGTCGGGGAGGGTCCCCTACAATGAGCAGTTCTTC. Translated: CASSIRSGRVPYNEQFF.

The chain is built from TRBV6-5 and TRBJ2-3; 7 nucleotides match TRBD1. The CDR3 has 13 residues. J was trimmed by 4 bases and V by 6 bases; bases with no gene match: 4. CDR1 is MNHEY and CDR2 is SVGAGI in the germline V gene. The CDR3 nucleotides read TGTGCCAGCAGCCTAAGGGGGCCAGATACGCAGTATTTT. Protein product: CASSLRGPDTQYF.

This rearrangement joins TRBV6-2 or TRBV6-3 to TRBJ1-4; D unclear. CDR3 length: 16 amino acids. The V gene lost 5 bases and the J gene lost 2 bases, with 15 bases spanning the gap. In germline, CDR1 is MNHEY, CDR2 SVGEGT. This CDR3 reads CASSPRERATNEKLFF. CDR3 bases: TGTGCCAGCAGTCCACGGGAGCGGGCTACTAATGAAAAACTGTTTTTT.

The chain uses TRBV3-1 (or the pseudogene TRBV3-2) and TRBJ2-1; TRBD2 agrees at 8 bases. V lost 0 bases and J lost 2; bases outside the gene matches: 3. Germline assignment: CDR1 LGHDT and CDR2 YNNKEL (reference sequence). The CDR3 is 16 residues long. The CDR3 protein is CASSQDKGLAYNEQFF. Here the CDR3 DNA reads TGTGCCAGCAGCCAAGATAAGGGACTAGCCTACAATGAGCAGTTCTTC.

The V gene is TRBV7-2, the J gene TRBJ2-2; maybe TRBD2 (6 bases). The CDR3 is 13 amino acids. Trimming took 5 bases from V and 7 from J, leaving 11 bases between them. Germline V gene data show CDR1 as SGHTA and CDR2 as FQGNSA. CDR3 DNA sequence: TGTGCCAGCAGCACAAAGGAGGGCGGGGAGCTGTTTTTT. The encoded protein is CASSTKEGGELFF.

The chain uses TRBV7-6 and TRBJ2-1; 9 bases are shared with TRBD1. Looked up from germline, CDR1 is SGHVS and CDR2 is FNYEAQ. This CDR3 comprises 16 residues. Trimming took 5 bases from V and 6 from J; bases not matched to a gene: 11. The chain's CDR3 is CASSLRGTGSFNEQFF. In DNA, the CDR3 is TGTGCCAGCAGCCTTAGGGGGACAGGGAGTTTCAATGAGCAGTTCTTC.

This clone occurred once. V gene TRBV4-1 combines with J gene TRBJ2-1; 9 bases map to TRBD2. V was pared by 3 bases and J by 0 bases, with 3 bases of the junction left unmatched. Germline loops: CDR1 MGHRA, CDR2 YSYEKL. The CDR3 consists of 16 residues. The CDR3, as DNA: TGCGCCAGCAGCCACACTAGCGGGCCCTCCTACAATGAGCAGTTCTTC. Encoded protein: CASSHTSGPSYNEQFF.

The chain links TRBV9 to TRBJ2-1; weak D call: TRBD1 (6 bases). The CDR3 runs 13 residues. Germline V lookup: CDR1 SGDLS, CDR2 YYNGEE. Trimming stripped 8 bases from V and 4 bases from J, with 13 bases between. The CDR3 DNA reads TGTGCCAGTTCGACAGGCGATTACAATGAGCAGTTCTTC. Translation gives CASSTGDYNEQFF.

The rearrangement links TRBV10-1 to TRBJ2-2; D ambiguous. The germline V gene has CDR1 WNHNN and CDR2 SYGVQD (reference sequence). Trimming stripped 3 bases from V and 4 bases from J, with 12 bases between. There are 15 residues in the CDR3. CDR3 region: CASSDGHPVTGELFF. The CDR3 DNA sequence: TGCGCCAGCAGTGATGGCCACCCCGTCACCGGGGAGCTGTTTTTT.

This clone occurred a few times. V is TRBV28 and J is TRBJ1-1; TRBD1 is a possible D gene (5 bases). The CDR3 sequence is 15 residues long. Trimming stripped 5 bases from V and 0 bases from J, with 13 bases between. Germline loops: CDR1 MDHEN, CDR2 SYDVKM. The CDR3 DNA reads TGTGCCAGCAGTCCCATCGACAGAGTGAACACTGAAGCTTTCTTT. Translated, it gives CASSPIDRVNTEAFF.

The rearrangement uses TRBV19 and TRBJ1-5; D gene ambiguous. Germline lookup yields CDR1 LNHDA and CDR2 SQIVND (reference sequence). The CDR3 totals 13 residues. Between the trimmed V and J ends, which lost 5 bases and 7 bases, there was a span of 12 bases. CDR3 loop: CASSGFGRQPQHF. The CDR3 region has the DNA TGTGCCAGTAGTGGATTCGGGAGACAGCCCCAGCATTTT.

The chain is built from TRBV2 and TRBJ1-1; 7 bases line up with TRBD1. V shed 3 bases and J 3 bases; nucleotides not matched to a gene: 4. The CDR3 spans 14 residues. Germline assignment: CDR1 SNHLY and CDR2 FYNNEI. The CDR3, as DNA: TGTGCCAGCAGTGACCCCACAGGGGACACTGAAGCTTTCTTT. Encoded protein: CASSDPTGDTEAFF.

The chain combines TRBV7-2 with TRBJ2-7; 8 bases align to TRBD2. Germline CDR1 reads SGHTA; CDR2 reads FQGNSA. J lost 5 bases, V lost 3 bases, and 6 bases had no gene match. This CDR3 has 14 residues. DNA for the CDR3: TGTGCCAGCAGCTTGGCGGGAGGTTCCCACGAGCAGTACTTC. Protein: CASSLAGGSHEQYF.

The gene calls are TRBV28 and TRBJ2-7; tentatively, D is TRBD2 (5 bases). Germline lookup yields CDR1 MDHEN and CDR2 SYDVKM. This CDR3 comprises 14 residues. Trimming removed 4 bases at V and 5 bases at J, with 15 bases between. CDR3 region: CASSSGSEGNEQYF. The CDR3 nucleotides are TGTGCCAGCAGTTCGGGGTCTGAAGGGAACGAGCAGTACTTC.

V gene TRBV20-1 combines with J gene TRBJ2-3; D remains ambiguous. V was pared by 3 bases and J by 0 bases, with 7 bases between. Per the germline V gene, CDR1 is DFQATT and CDR2 is SNEGSKA (reference sequence). CDR3 length equals 13 residues. CDR3 sequence: CSASLSSTDTQYF. The CDR3 bases are TGCAGTGCTAGTCTCAGTAGCACAGATACGCAGTATTTT.

This rearrangement joins TRBV6-1 to TRBJ2-5, with a possible D match to TRBD1 (6 bases). Germline CDR1 MNHNS, CDR2 SASEGT. Between the trimmed V and J ends, which lost 5 bases and 4 bases, there was a span of 14 bases. The CDR3 runs to 14 residues. CDR3 sequence reads: CASSPDRILETQYF. DNA for the CDR3: TGTGCCAGCAGTCCGGACAGAATCCTAGAGACCCAGTACTTC.

The chain employs TRBV15 and TRBJ1-6; the D is unclear. The CDR3 covers 16 residues. CDR1 is LNHNV and CDR2 is YYDKDF in the germline V gene (reference sequence). Between the trimmed V and J ends, which lost 0 bases and 7 bases, there was a span of 13 bases. This chain's CDR3 is CATSRDPAGENSPLHF. DNA for the CDR3: TGTGCCACCAGCAGAGATCCCGCGGGAGAGAATTCACCCCTCCACTTT.

This clone has just one count. V usage is TRBV14 and J usage is TRBJ2-3; D is possibly TRBD2 (6 bases). V was cut by 2 bases and J by 6 bases, with 21 bases left in between. This CDR3 region has 17 residues. Germline lookup yields CDR1 SGHDN and CDR2 FVKESK. The CDR3 DNA reads as TGTGCCAGCAGCCAACTCTCCGAGACTAGAAGGACGGATACGCAGTATTTT. It specifies CASSQLSETRRTDTQYF.